One sample yielded the 9 T cell receptor beta chains listed below, sequenced in a study of neurological immune-mediated disorders (dated by TCRdb to between 2018 and 2021). The library was built by means of 5' RACE. The run used an Illumina HiSeq 2500. TCRdb reran the public reads through fastp at Q25 and MiXCR, keeping productive beta chains. Identical CDR3 protein sequences are pooled into one entry, listed with their most common genes and DNA. This sample is represented by around 64,000 distinct CDR3 sequences; over 9.5% of them were singletons. The leading ten clones occupy around 10% of the sample. Material: PBMCs. These receptor sequences come from a woman aged 55 to 70 with HTLV-1-associated myelopathy (HAM/TSP).

This clonotype was counted ten times or more. This chain links TRBV5-1 with TRBJ2-7; 9 bases fit TRBD2. The CDR3 length is 17 residues. After removal of 0 bases from V and 2 bases from J, the junction contained 9 bases not matched to a gene. Germline V gives CDR1 SGHRS, CDR2 YFSETQ. The DNA for the CDR3 is TGCGCCAGCAGCTTGGCGGCGGGAGGGACAAAGGCCTACGAGCAGTACTTC. Its translation: CASSLAAGGTKAYEQYF.

This clonotype was found many times. The chain employs TRBV5-1 and TRBJ2-7, with 7 nucleotides matching TRBD2. This CDR3 region has 15 residues. Trimming took 0 bases from V and 1 from J; bases not matched to a gene: 4. CDR1 and CDR2 (germline): SGHRS, YFSETQ. The CDR3 region is CASSLDSSGSYEQYF. DNA for the CDR3: TGCGCCAGCAGCTTGGATTCTAGCGGATCCTACGAGCAGTACTTC.

Notes on this clonotype: A much larger clone differs from this one at a single base, so this may be a read error. The gene calls are TRBV5-1 and TRBJ2-5; possible D gene TRBD1, 5 bases. The V gene lost 3 bases and the J gene lost 4 bases, with 19 bases spanning the gap. CDR1 is SGHRS and CDR2 is YFSETQ in the germline V gene. This CDR3 contains 16 residues. CDR3 in amino acids: CASSSLGWAGIETQYF. Written as DNA, the CDR3 is TGCGCCAGCAGCTCCCTGGGGTGGGCAGGGATAGAGACCCAGTACTTC.

This clonotype showed up many times. The gene calls are TRBV4-1 and TRBJ1-4; D not certain. V gave up 4 bases and J gave up 8 bases, with 11 bases separating them. Germline-derived CDR1 and CDR2 are MGHRA and YSYEKL. This CDR3 is 13 amino acids long. CDR3 sequence reads: CASSRRLGEKLFF. The CDR3 DNA follows: TGCGCCAGCAGCCGAAGGCTTGGAGAAAAACTGTTTTTT.

In this sample, this clonotype turned up many times. The chain uses TRBV5-6 and TRBJ1-2; 7 nucleotides match TRBD1. Unmatched junction bases numbered 2, after V lost 1 base and J lost 2 bases. Germline CDR1 and CDR2: SGHDT and YYEEEE. This CDR3 is built from 14 residues. The CDR3 here is CASSLTGENYGYTF. As DNA, the CDR3 is TGTGCCAGCAGCTTGACAGGGGAAAACTATGGCTACACCTTC.

The chain uses TRBV25-1 and TRBJ2-1; D ambiguous. CDR3 length equals 13 residues. Trimming cost V 5 bases and J 0 bases, with 5 bases left between them. Germline assignment: CDR1 MGHDK and CDR2 SYGVNS. DNA of the CDR3: TGTGCCAGCAGTAGGGACTCCTACAATGAGCAGTTCTTC. It is translated as CASSRDSYNEQFF.

This clonotype came up a few times. The chain has TRBV29-1 and TRBJ2-6; 7 positions agree with TRBD1. Per germline, CDR1 SQVTM and CDR2 ANQGSEA. This CDR3 comprises 15 residues. The junction had 5 bases not matched to a gene; V was cut back by 6 bases and J by 0 bases. The CDR3 bases are TGCAGCGTCAAGGGGGACAGCTCTGGGGCCAACGTCCTGACTTTC. Translating gives CSVKGDSSGANVLTF.

In its sample, this clonotype was seen many times. This chain links TRBV20-1 with TRBJ2-3, with D perhaps TRBD2 (5 bases). The CDR3 consists of 15 residues. The V end was cut by 3 bases, the J end by 2 bases, with 15 bases between. Germline V CDR1 and CDR2: DFQATT, SNEGSKA (reference sequence). The CDR3 loop is CSARDDGLLTDTQYF. The CDR3, as DNA: TGCAGTGCTAGGGATGACGGACTGCTCACAGATACGCAGTATTTT.

This clonotype was observed many times. V gene TRBV5-1 combines with J gene TRBJ2-5; 15 positions match TRBD2. The CDR3 is 17 residues long. Germline CDR1 and CDR2: SGHRS and YFSETQ. Losses at the gene ends were 4 bases for V and 5 bases for J; bases not matched to a gene: 9. The CDR3 spells CASSVGLAGGPGETQYF. CDR3 coding DNA: TGCGCCAGCAGCGTCGGACTAGCGGGAGGGCCGGGTGAGACCCAGTACTTC.